This T cell receptor (beta chain) was sequenced during a study of blood T cell repertoires in COVID-19. Using immunoSEQ multiplex PCR, the repertoire was profiled, and TCRdb retains in-frame clones only, with some absent. The table has 130,000 to 150,000 clones, roughly 86% seen once; the top ten hold approximately 1.8%. The CDR3 totals 14 residues. CDR1 and CDR2 (germline): SGHRS, YFSETQ. The junction had 4 bases not matched to a gene; V was cut back by 0 bases and J by 6 bases. The chain recombines TRBV5-1 with TRBJ1-1, with 8 bases fitting TRBD1. This receptor was identified in a man aged 65 to 79 with acute or convalescent COVID-19. Sequenced: peripheral blood. The CDR3 DNA is TGCGCCAGCAGCTTGGGACAGGGGAAACCTGAAGCTTTCTTT. It translates to CASSLGQGKPEAFF. The variable domain in full, with the rest retrieved from reference TRBV5-1 and TRBJ1-1, is KAGVTQTPRYLIKTRGQQVTLSCSPISGHRSVSWYQQTPGQGLQFLFEYFSETQRNKGNFPGRFSGRQFSNSRSEMNVSTLELGDSALYLCASSLGQGKPEAFFGQGTRLTVV.